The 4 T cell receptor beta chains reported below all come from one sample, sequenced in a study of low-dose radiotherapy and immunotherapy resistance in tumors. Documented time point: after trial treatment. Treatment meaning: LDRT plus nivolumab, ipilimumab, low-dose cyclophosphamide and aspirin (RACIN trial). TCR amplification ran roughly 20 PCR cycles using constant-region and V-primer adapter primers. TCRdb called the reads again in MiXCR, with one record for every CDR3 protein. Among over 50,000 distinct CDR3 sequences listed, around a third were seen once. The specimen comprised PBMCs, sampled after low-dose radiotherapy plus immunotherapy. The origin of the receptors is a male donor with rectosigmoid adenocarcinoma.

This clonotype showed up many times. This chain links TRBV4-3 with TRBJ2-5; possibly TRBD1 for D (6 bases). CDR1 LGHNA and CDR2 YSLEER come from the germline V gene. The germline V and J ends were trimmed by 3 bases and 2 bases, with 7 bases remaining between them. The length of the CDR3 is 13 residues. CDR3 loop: CASSHDRQETQYF. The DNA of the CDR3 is TGCGCCAGCAGCCACGACAGGCAAGAGACCCAGTACTTC.

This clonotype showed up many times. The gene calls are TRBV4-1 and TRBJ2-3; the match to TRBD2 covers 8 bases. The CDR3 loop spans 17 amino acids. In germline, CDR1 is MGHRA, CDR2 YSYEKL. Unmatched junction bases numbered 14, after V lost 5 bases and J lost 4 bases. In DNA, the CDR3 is TGCGCCAGCAGCACCACTTCCCGAGCGGGGGTGGCAGATACGCAGTATTTT. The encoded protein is CASSTTSRAGVADTQYF.

This CDR3 reads CASSGRRGYNEQFF. In DNA form, the CDR3 reads TGTGCCAGCAGTGGTAGAAGGGGCTACAATGAGCAGTTCTTC. The chain couples TRBV12-3 or TRBV12-4 to TRBJ2-1; weak D call: TRBD1 (5 bases). Trimming removed 5 bases from V and 3 bases from J, with 11 bases in between. CDR3 length equals 14 residues.

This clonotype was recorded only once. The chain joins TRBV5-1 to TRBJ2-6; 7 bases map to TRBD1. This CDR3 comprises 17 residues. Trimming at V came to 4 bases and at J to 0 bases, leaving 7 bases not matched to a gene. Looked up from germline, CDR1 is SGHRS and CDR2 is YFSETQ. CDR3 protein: CASSRGQARSGANVLTF. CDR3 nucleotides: TGCGCCAGCAGCCGCGGACAGGCCCGCTCTGGGGCCAACGTCCTGACTTTC. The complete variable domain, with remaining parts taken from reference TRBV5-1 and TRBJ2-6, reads KAGVTQTPRYLIKTRGQQVTLSCSPISGHRSVSWYQQTPGQGLQFLFEYFSETQRNKGNFPGRFSGRQFSNSRSEMNVSTLELGDSALYLCASSRGQARSGANVLTFGAGSRLTVL.